This T cell receptor (beta chain) was obtained from a study of cytomegalovirus exposure and HLA in healthy donors. Study-wide background: In a later analysis, the roughly 110 validation repertoires were reported to have used the same platform as the 600 to 700 first-cohort repertoires.

Donors were drawn from the approximately 110-subject validation cohort, separate from the approximately 680-subject first cohort. Germline V gene lookup returns CDR1 LNHDA and CDR2 SQIVND (reference sequence). The CDR3 runs to 16 residues. J lost 4 bases, V lost 5 bases, and 12 bases had no gene match. Study results and limitations: There were about 160 TCR beta chains listed as cytomegalovirus-associated. It was found in a later analysis that first-cohort TCR clusters tended to co-occur in the 100 to 150 validation repertoires.

TCRdb's copy holds only in-frame clones and misses some; the assay was immunoSEQ multiplex PCR. Among 280,000 or so clones listed, roughly 90% were seen once. This clone was recorded only once. Antigen unknown. This sequence originates from a woman aged 18-29 years in good health and CMV-seronegative. Input material: PBMCs. The chain joins TRBV19 to TRBJ1-2; 8 bases align to TRBD1. CDR3 region: CASSAGQGNFGYGYTF. CDR3 DNA: TGTGCCAGTAGTGCTGGACAGGGTAACTTCGGCTATGGCTACACCTTC.